This T cell receptor beta chain derives from a study of molecular identifiers for immune sequencing clone quantification. Germline V CDR1 and CDR2: SGHAT, FQNNGV. The CDR3 sequence is 17 residues long. Germline trimming cut 0 bases from V and 5 bases from J; bases unmatched to any gene: 10. TCRdb passed the PCR reads through MiXCR, listing each CDR3 protein once. Among about 68,000 distinct CDR3 sequences listed, about a sixth were seen once. The V call is TRBV11-2, the J call TRBJ2-5; the match to TRBD1 covers 9 bases. The sample taken for sequencing was naive CD8+ T cells from blood, with Jurkat cell RNA spiked in. Subset described: FACS-sorted CD8+CD4-CCR7+CD45RA+ naive T cells. This receptor was obtained from a human donor in good health. Some libraries in this study had Jurkat cell RNA spiked in. The CDR3 DNA reads TGTGCCAGCAGCTTAGACCTCCAGACAGGGGGTGTCGAGACCCAGTACTTC. Translating it yields CASSLDLQTGGVETQYF.